The clone carrying this TCR beta chain was counted only a few times. Its antigen remains unidentified. The germline V and J ends were trimmed by 0 bases and 9 bases, with 14 bases remaining between them. CDR1 is MGHRA, CDR2 YSYEKL, per germline. The CDR3 totals 14 residues. The assay was immunoSEQ multiplex PCR, and TCRdb's table has in-frame clones only and misses some. The sample records millions of clones, just over 90% being singletons. The data are from a study of shared clonotypes between healthy human individuals. Study-level points and caveats: Non-shared clonotypes had lower generation probabilities than clonotypes shared by all four sorted-subset donors.

The TCR sequence derives from a man between 18 and 29 years old in good health. Some clones in this sample may be carry-over from other donors' samples. V is TRBV4-1 and J is TRBJ1-1; maybe TRBD1 (5 bases). The sequenced sample consisted of naive CD4+ T cells from PBMCs. Stated subset: CD45RA+ positively selected. CDR3 DNA: TGCGCCAGCAGCCAAGATCGGTGGGGCAGTCAAGCTTTCTTT. Protein sequence: CASSQDRWGSQAFF.